These 26 T cell receptor beta chains originate from one sample sequenced in a study of cytomegalovirus exposure and HLA in healthy donors. Repertoires were generated with immunoSEQ multiplex PCR, while TCRdb's copy carries only in-frame clones and drops some. The profile shows about 76,000 clones, 94% of them singletons. The sample taken for sequencing was PBMCs. The receptor source for this set is a woman between 18 and 29 years old in good health and CMV-seronegative.

The chain is built from TRBV6-9 and TRBJ1-4; D is perhaps TRBD1 (5 bases). V lost 8 bases, J lost 1 base, and 14 bases lay in between. Germline V lookup: CDR1 MNHGY, CDR2 SVAAGI. The length of the CDR3 is 15 residues. CDR3 loop: CASYFRGGTNEKLFF. In DNA form, the CDR3 reads TGTGCCAGCTATTTCCGGGGGGGAACTAATGAAAAACTGTTTTTT.

The V gene is TRBV15, the J gene TRBJ1-2, with 9 nucleotides matching TRBD1. J was trimmed by 8 bases and V by 0 bases; bases with no gene match: 7. Germline V gene data show CDR1 as LNHNV and CDR2 as YYDKDF (reference sequence). This CDR3 has 15 amino acids. The CDR3 DNA reads TGTGCCACCAGCAGAGATACCAACAGGGGGCTCGGCTACACCTTC. Translating it yields CATSRDTNRGLGYTF.

V and J are TRBV30 and TRBJ2-2; unclear D gene. The germline V gene encodes CDR1 GTSNPN and CDR2 SVGIG (reference sequence). The V end was cut by 0 bases, the J end by 7 bases, with 9 bases between. CDR3 length: 13 amino acids. The CDR3 DNA sequence: TGTGCCTGGAGTGTACATCGTCTCGGGGAGCTGTTTTTT. Translation: CAWSVHRLGELFF.

The chain has TRBV2 and TRBJ1-1; 8 bases align to TRBD1. The length of the CDR3 is 15 residues. Trimming cost V 3 bases and J 3 bases; bases outside gene matches: 6. Germline V gives CDR1 SNHLY, CDR2 FYNNEI. The DNA of the CDR3 is TGTGCCAGCAGTGAGGGGAGGACAGGGTACACTGAAGCTTTCTTT. Its translation is CASSEGRTGYTEAFF.

The V call is TRBV5-1, the J call TRBJ1-5; 7 nucleotides match TRBD1. Germline V gives CDR1 SGHRS, CDR2 YFSETQ. This CDR3 spans 15 amino acids. J was trimmed by 7 bases and V by 4 bases; bases with no gene match: 11. CDR3 in DNA: TGCGCCAGCAGCCGAGCCTTCCAGGGGGGCCAGCCCCAGCATTTT. The encoded protein is CASSRAFQGGQPQHF.

This chain uses TRBV19 with TRBJ1-2; the match to TRBD1 covers 7 bases. The germline V gene has CDR1 LNHDA and CDR2 SQIVND (reference sequence). Germline trimming cut 5 bases from V and 4 bases from J; bases unmatched to any gene: 10. The CDR3 loop spans 15 amino acids. The CDR3 bases are TGTGCCAGTAGTGAACCGGGACAGTTACCCTATGGCTACACCTTC. This translates into CASSEPGQLPYGYTF.

The rearrangement uses TRBV19 and TRBJ1-2, with D hard to call. V gave up 3 bases and J gave up 2 bases, with 10 bases separating them. CDR1 is LNHDA, CDR2 SQIVND, per germline (reference sequence). The CDR3 runs to 14 residues. CDR3 coding DNA: TGTGCCAGTAGTATGCTCTCCAGAAACTATGGCTACACCTTC. Protein product: CASSMLSRNYGYTF. The full variable domain, its missing parts supplied by reference TRBV19 and TRBJ1-2, is DGGITQSPKYLFRKEGQNVTLSCEQNLNHDAMYWYRQDPGQGLRLIYYSQIVNDFQKGDIAEGYSVSREKKESFPLTVTSAQKNPTAFYLCASSMLSRNYGYTFGSGTRLTVV.

The chain links TRBV27 to TRBJ2-1; D is ambiguous. The germline CDR1 and CDR2 sequences are MNHEY and SMNVEV (reference sequence). V was clipped by 3 bases and J by 2 bases, with 8 bases between them. The CDR3 is 14 residues long. The DNA for the CDR3 is TGTGCCAGCAGTTTCCTTGGGCCCTACAATGAGCAGTTCTTC. Translated: CASSFLGPYNEQFF.

This chain connects TRBV9 to TRBJ2-7; 9 bases are shared with TRBD2. CDR1 and CDR2 (germline): SGDLS, YYNGEE. With V trimmed by 4 bases and J by 0 bases, 5 bases remained unmatched. The CDR3 spans 15 residues. DNA of the CDR3: TGTGCCAGCAGCCCCAGTAGCGGGGGCTCCTACGAGCAGTACTTC. This sequence encodes CASSPSSGGSYEQYF.

The CDR3 bases are TGTGCCAGCAGCTTATCTCCCCCAAGCCCCAATCAGCCCCAGCATTTT. Protein sequence: CASSLSPPSPNQPQHF. This sequence joins TRBV7-2 and TRBJ1-5; D gene unclear. Trimming took off 2 bases at V and 3 bases at J, with 14 bases between the two ends. Germline V gene sequence: CDR1 SGHTA, CDR2 FQGNSA. This CDR3 is 16 amino acids long.

The chain links TRBV6-4 to TRBJ2-1, with D possibly being TRBD2 (5 bases). Germline lookup yields CDR1 MRHNA and CDR2 SNTAGT. Trimming left V 2 bases short and J 8 bases short, with 13 bases between. The CDR3 consists of 14 residues. CDR3 nucleotides: TGTGCCAGCAGTGACGACGGGGATGTTTATGAGCAGTTCTTC. It encodes CASSDDGDVYEQFF.

CDR3 in amino acids: CASSLGHQETQYF. The CDR3 nucleotides read TGTGCCAGCAGCTTAGGGCATCAAGAGACCCAGTACTTC. The chain couples TRBV7-3 to TRBJ2-5, with D unclear. V gave up 2 bases and J gave up 2 bases, with 6 bases separating them. The CDR3 is 13 residues long. The germline gives CDR1 SGHTA, CDR2 FQGTGA.

The rearrangement links TRBV12-1 to TRBJ2-3; the table gives TRBD2 as D, unverified against the DNA. TRBV12-1 counts as a pseudogene. CDR3 size: 17 residues. Here the CDR3 DNA reads TGTGCCAGCAGCTTCCCCCCCGGGGGGCCATTGGCTGATACGCAGTATTTT. Amino acid sequence: CASSFPPGGPLADTQYF.

The chain recombines TRBV9 with TRBJ2-1, with TRBD2 identical over 9 bases. V shed 1 base, J shed 2 bases, and the junction held 4 bases outside the gene matches. Germline lookup yields CDR1 SGDLS and CDR2 YYNGEE. The CDR3 covers 16 residues. The CDR3 here is CASSVYGGGAYNEQFF. DNA for the CDR3: TGTGCCAGCAGCGTATACGGCGGGGGGGCCTACAATGAGCAGTTCTTC.

The V gene is TRBV30, the J gene TRBJ2-3; D is undetermined. CDR3 length: 16 residues. Looked up from germline, CDR1 is GTSNPN and CDR2 is SVGIG (reference sequence). Trimming pared 3 bases from V and 0 bases from J, leaving 16 bases between. The chain's CDR3 is CAWSARLRISTDTQYF. CDR3 DNA: TGTGCCTGGAGCGCGCGACTCCGGATCAGCACAGATACGCAGTATTTT.

The chain carries TRBV2 and TRBJ1-3; D is uncertain. The V end lost 4 bases, the J end lost 3 bases, and 4 bases lay between the germline ends. Germline lookup yields CDR1 SNHLY and CDR2 FYNNEI. This CDR3 comprises 12 residues. The DNA of the CDR3 is TGTGCCAGCAGTGTCCTTGGAAACACCATATATTTT. This sequence encodes CASSVLGNTIYF.

The chain joins TRBV2 to TRBJ1-5; possibly TRBD1 for D (5 bases). Germline lookup yields CDR1 SNHLY and CDR2 FYNNEI. The CDR3 totals 12 residues. Trimming removed 6 bases from V and 6 bases from J, with 9 bases in between. Here the CDR3 reads CASRRGSQPQHF. The CDR3 nucleotides read TGTGCCAGCAGGCGGGGGAGTCAGCCCCAGCATTTT.

This chain connects TRBV7-9 to TRBJ1-2, with D uncertain. Germline-derived CDR1 and CDR2 are SEHNR and FQNEAQ (reference sequence). The CDR3 runs to 15 residues. The V end lost 1 base, the J end lost 4 bases, and 13 bases lay between the germline ends. This CDR3 is CASSLVPVNPYGYTF. CDR3 coding DNA: TGTGCCAGCAGCTTAGTACCAGTCAACCCCTATGGCTACACCTTC.

CDR3 nucleotides: TGCGCCAGCAGCTATAGCGGGGTCTACAATGAGCAGTTCTTC. Its translation: CASSYSGVYNEQFF. The chain combines TRBV5-1 with TRBJ2-1, with 8 bases lining up with TRBD2. This CDR3 region has 14 residues. Per germline, CDR1 SGHRS and CDR2 YFSETQ. J was trimmed by 3 bases and V by 3 bases; bases with no gene match: 2.

The chain couples TRBV5-4 to TRBJ1-6; D may be TRBD1 (5 bases). V gave up 0 bases and J gave up 3 bases, with 7 bases separating them. The CDR3 runs 15 residues. Germline CDR1 and CDR2: SGHNT and YYREEE (reference sequence). CDR3 sequence (DNA): TGTGCCAGCAGCTTGGGGGGGGACTATAATTCACCCCTCCACTTT. Protein product: CASSLGGDYNSPLHF.

The chain combines TRBV5-4 with TRBJ2-5, with TRBD1 identical over 7 bases. The CDR3 sequence is 14 residues long. V dropped 4 bases and J dropped 3; count of bases not matched to a gene: 6. The germline V gene encodes CDR1 SGHNT and CDR2 YYREEE (reference sequence). CDR3 residues: CASSPGQVKETQYF. As DNA, the CDR3 is TGTGCCAGCAGCCCAGGACAGGTGAAAGAGACCCAGTACTTC.

The rearrangement links TRBV19 to TRBJ2-1, with a weak D call TRBD2 (5 bases). V lost 2 bases and J 7 bases, leaving 9 bases between the germline ends. The CDR3 is 13 residues long. Per the germline V gene, CDR1 is LNHDA and CDR2 is SQIVND (reference sequence). CDR3 loop: CASSIRTQNEQFF. The CDR3 DNA sequence: TGTGCCAGTAGTATAAGGACTCAGAATGAGCAGTTCTTC.

The chain recombines TRBV28 with TRBJ2-7, with TRBD2 as a possible D gene (5 bases). The germline V gene encodes CDR1 MDHEN and CDR2 SYDVKM. The CDR3 spans 15 residues. V lost 3 bases and J lost 3, with 15 bases in between. The CDR3 DNA follows: TGTGCCAGCAGTTTCAGAGGACGGGGATACTACGAGCAGTACTTC. This encodes CASSFRGRGYYEQYF.

In its sample, this clone was seen once. The CDR3 reads CAWSVAGPGELFF. CDR3 coding DNA: TGTGCCTGGAGTGTAGCGGGTCCCGGGGAGCTGTTTTTT. The rearrangement joins TRBV30 to TRBJ2-2, with a weak D call TRBD2 (6 bases). The V gene's germline CDR1 is GTSNPN and CDR2 SVGIG (reference sequence). V shed 0 bases and J shed 6 bases, with 8 bases lying between them. The CDR3 has 13 amino acids.

The V and J genes are TRBV5-1 and TRBJ2-3, with TRBD2 matching over 11 bases. Germline loops: CDR1 SGHRS, CDR2 YFSETQ. The trim removed 4 bases at V and 6 bases at J, leaving 7 bases unmatched. CDR3 length: 15 amino acids. The CDR3 sequence is CASSVSGGAPDTQYF. The CDR3 bases are TGCGCCAGCAGCGTTAGCGGGGGGGCCCCCGATACGCAGTATTTT.

The CDR3 loop is CASSHTGSTYEQYF. CDR3 sequence (DNA): TGTGCCAGCAGTCACACGGGAAGTACCTACGAGCAGTACTTC. This chain joins TRBV6-6 and TRBJ2-7; D is perhaps TRBD2 (5 bases). This CDR3 contains 14 residues. Germline-derived CDR1 and CDR2 are MNHNY and SVGAGI (reference sequence). V was cut by 5 bases and J by 2 bases, with 13 bases left in between.